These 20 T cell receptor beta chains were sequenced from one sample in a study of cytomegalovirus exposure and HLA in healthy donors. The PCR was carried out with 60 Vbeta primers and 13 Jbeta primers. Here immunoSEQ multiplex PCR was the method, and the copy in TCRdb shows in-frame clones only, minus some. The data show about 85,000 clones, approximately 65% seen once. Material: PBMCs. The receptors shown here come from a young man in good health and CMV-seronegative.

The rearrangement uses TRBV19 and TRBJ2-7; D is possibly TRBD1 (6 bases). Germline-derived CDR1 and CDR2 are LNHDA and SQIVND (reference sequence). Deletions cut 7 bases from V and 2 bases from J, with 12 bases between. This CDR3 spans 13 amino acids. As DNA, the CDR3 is TGTGCCAGTAAGGGGGACGGAACCTACGAGCAGTACTTC. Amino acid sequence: CASKGDGTYEQYF. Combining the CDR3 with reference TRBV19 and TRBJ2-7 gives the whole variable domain DGGITQSPKYLFRKEGQNVTLSCEQNLNHDAMYWYRQDPGQGLRLIYYSQIVNDFQKGDIAEGYSVSREKKESFPLTVTSAQKNPTAFYLCASKGDGTYEQYFGPGTRLTVT.

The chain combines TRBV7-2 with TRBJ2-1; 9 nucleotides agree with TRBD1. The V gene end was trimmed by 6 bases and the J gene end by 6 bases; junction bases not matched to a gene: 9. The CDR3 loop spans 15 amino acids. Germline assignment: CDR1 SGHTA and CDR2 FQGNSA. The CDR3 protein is CASRYDRGTFNEQFF. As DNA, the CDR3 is TGTGCCAGCAGATACGACAGGGGGACCTTCAATGAGCAGTTCTTC.

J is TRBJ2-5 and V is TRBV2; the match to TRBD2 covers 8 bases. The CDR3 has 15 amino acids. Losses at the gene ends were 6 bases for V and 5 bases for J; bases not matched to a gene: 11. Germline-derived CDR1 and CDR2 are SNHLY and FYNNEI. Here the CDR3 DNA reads TGTGCCAGCAGCCTGATGACTAGCGCGGGGGAGACCCAGTACTTC. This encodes CASSLMTSAGETQYF.

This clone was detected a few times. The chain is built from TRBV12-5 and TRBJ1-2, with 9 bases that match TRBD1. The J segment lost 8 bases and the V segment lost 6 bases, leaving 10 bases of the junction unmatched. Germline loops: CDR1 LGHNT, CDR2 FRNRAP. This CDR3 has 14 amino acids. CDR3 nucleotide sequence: TGTGCTAGTGGGGCGCCGGGACAGGGTTGCGGCTACACCTTC. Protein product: CASGAPGQGCGYTF.

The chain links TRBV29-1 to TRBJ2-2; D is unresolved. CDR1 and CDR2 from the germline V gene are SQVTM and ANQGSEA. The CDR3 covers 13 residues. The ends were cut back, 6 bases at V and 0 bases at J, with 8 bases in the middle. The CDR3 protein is CSVLATNTGELFF. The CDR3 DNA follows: TGCAGCGTCCTCGCTACGAACACCGGGGAGCTGTTTTTT.

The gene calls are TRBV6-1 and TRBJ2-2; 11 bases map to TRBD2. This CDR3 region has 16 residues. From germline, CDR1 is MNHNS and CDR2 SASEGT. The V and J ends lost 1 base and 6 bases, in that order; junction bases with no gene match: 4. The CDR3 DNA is TGTGCCAGCAGTGAAGATAGCGGGGGGGTGGCCGGGGAGCTGTTTTTT. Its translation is CASSEDSGGVAGELFF.

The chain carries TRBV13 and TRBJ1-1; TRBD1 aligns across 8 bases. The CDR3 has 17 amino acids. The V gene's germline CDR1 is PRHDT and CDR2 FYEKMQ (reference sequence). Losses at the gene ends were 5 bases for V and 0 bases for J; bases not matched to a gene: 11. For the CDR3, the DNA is TGTGCCAGCAGCCTAATACAGGGGGTCGGGGTGAACACTGAAGCTTTCTTT. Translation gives CASSLIQGVGVNTEAFF.

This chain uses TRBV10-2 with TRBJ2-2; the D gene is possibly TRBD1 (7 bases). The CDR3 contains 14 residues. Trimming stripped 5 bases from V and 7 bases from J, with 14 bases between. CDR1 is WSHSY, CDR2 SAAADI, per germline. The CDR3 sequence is CASSLTGEDGELFF. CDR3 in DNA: TGCGCCAGCAGTTTAACAGGGGAGGACGGGGAGCTGTTTTTT.

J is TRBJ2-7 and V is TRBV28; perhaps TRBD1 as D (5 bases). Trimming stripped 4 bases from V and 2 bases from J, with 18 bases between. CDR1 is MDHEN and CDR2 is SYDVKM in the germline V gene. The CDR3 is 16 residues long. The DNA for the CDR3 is TGTGCCAGCAGTTCCCTCCCCGGAGACAGCCCCTACGAGCAGTACTTC. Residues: CASSSLPGDSPYEQYF. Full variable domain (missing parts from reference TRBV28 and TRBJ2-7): DVKVTQSSRYLVKRTGEKVFLECVQDMDHENMFWYRQDPGLGLRLIYFSYDVKMKEKGDIPEGYSVSREKKERFSLILESASTNQTSMYLCASSSLPGDSPYEQYFGPGTRLTVT.

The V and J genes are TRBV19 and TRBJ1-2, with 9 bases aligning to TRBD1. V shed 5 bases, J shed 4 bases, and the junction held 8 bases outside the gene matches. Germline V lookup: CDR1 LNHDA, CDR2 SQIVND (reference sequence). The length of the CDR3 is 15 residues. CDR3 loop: CASSFGQGIGYGYTF. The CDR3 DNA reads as TGTGCCAGTAGTTTCGGACAGGGGATCGGCTATGGCTACACCTTC.

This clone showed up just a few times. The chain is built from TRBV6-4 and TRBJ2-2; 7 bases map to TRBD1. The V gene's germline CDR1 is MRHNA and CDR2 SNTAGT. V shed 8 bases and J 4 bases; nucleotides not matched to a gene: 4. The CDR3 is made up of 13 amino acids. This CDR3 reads CASGTGATGELFF. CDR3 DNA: TGTGCCAGCGGAACAGGGGCCACCGGGGAGCTGTTTTTT.

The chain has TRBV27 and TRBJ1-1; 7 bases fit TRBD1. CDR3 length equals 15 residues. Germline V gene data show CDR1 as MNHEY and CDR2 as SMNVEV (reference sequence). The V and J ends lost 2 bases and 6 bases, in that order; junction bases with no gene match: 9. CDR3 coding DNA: TGTGCCAGCAGTTTAGGCCCCCGACAGGGCGCTGAAGCTTTCTTT. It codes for CASSLGPRQGAEAFF.

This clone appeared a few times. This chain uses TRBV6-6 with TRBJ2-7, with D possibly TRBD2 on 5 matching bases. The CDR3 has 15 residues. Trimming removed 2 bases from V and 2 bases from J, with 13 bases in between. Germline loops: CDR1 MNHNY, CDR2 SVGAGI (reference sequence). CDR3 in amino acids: CASSYAGHLTYEQYF. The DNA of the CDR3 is TGTGCCAGCAGTTACGCGGGCCACCTTACCTACGAGCAGTACTTC.

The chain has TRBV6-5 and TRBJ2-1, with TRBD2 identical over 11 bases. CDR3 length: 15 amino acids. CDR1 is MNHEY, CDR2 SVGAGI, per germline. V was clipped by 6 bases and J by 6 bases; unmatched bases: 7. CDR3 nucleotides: TGTGCCAGCAGCCTACTAGCGGGGGTTAGCAATGAGCAGTTCTTC. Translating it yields CASSLLAGVSNEQFF.

The CDR3 bases are TGTGCCAGCAGCTTACGGACAGGGACGAGCACAGATACGCAGTATTTT. This codes for CASSLRTGTSTDTQYF. V usage is TRBV7-6 and J usage is TRBJ2-3; TRBD1 matches 8 bases. Trimming removed 2 bases from V and 0 bases from J; junction bases left unmatched: 4. Germline lookup yields CDR1 SGHVS and CDR2 FNYEAQ. The CDR3 covers 16 residues.

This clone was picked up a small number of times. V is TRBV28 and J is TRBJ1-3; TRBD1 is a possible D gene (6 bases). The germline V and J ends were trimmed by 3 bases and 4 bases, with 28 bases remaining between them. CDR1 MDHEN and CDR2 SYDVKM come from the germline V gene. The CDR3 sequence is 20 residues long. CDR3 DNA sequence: TGTGCCAGCAGTTTCGAGGGGCAGGGGCACACGATTCGTTCCGGAAACACCATATATTTT. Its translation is CASSFEGQGHTIRSGNTIYF.

In DNA, the CDR3 is TGTGCCAGCAGTGAAGCGTCAGCGTACATGAACACTGAAGCTTTCTTT. Its protein is CASSEASAYMNTEAFF. The chain employs TRBV6-1 and TRBJ1-1; D call uncertain. The CDR3 is made up of 16 amino acids. V lost 0 bases and J 0 bases, leaving 11 bases between the germline ends. Germline CDR1 is MNHNS and CDR2 is SASEGT.

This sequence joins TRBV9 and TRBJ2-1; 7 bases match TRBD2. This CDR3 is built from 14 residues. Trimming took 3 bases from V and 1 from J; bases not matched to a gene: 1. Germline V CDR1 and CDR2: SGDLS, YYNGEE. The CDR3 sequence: CASSAGGSYNEQFF. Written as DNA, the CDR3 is TGTGCCAGCAGCGCCGGGGGGTCCTACAATGAGCAGTTCTTC.

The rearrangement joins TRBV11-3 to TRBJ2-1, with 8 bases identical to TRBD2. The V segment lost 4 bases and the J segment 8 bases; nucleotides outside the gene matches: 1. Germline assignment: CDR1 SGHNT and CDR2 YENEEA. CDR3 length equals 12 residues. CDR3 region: CASSSGGDEQFF. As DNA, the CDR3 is TGTGCCAGCAGCTCCGGGGGGGATGAGCAGTTCTTC.

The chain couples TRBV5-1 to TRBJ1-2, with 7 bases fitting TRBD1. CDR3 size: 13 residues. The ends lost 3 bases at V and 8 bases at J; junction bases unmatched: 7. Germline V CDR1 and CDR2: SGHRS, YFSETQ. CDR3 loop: CASSWIGQDGYTF. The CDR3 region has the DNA TGCGCCAGCAGCTGGATAGGACAGGACGGCTACACCTTC.